This T cell receptor beta chain was retrieved from a study of Graves' ophthalmopathy and Graves' hyperthyroidism. The TCR beta CDR3 regions underwent amplification from RNA transcripts. HTBI primers served in a first-round RT-PCR, which a second-round multiplex PCR followed. One entry per CDR3 protein, called by TCRdb with MiXCR from the multiplex PCR reads. The table shows 1 million to 1.3 million distinct CDR3 sequences, with less than 45% occurring only once. Of note for this clonotype: The antigen is undetermined.

New diagnoses, under 2 months' duration, and ages 18 to 65 characterized the hyperthyroidism patients. Whole-study results and caveats: Using a 13-signature model, the authors split ophthalmopathy from stable hyperthyroidism, with about 90% sensitivity and 75% to 82% specificity.

The sequencing sample was made of peripheral blood or thyroid tissue (not recorded which). This TCR derives from an adult man with Graves' hyperthyroidism.

CDR3 amino acids: CASSPNRLAGAGELFF. As DNA, the CDR3 is TGTGCCAGCAGTCCAAACAGGCTAGCGGGAGCAGGGGAGCTGTTTTTT. The gene calls are TRBV11-2 and TRBJ2-2; 10 nucleotides line up with TRBD2. Unmatched junction bases numbered 12, after V lost 6 bases and J lost 8 bases. The CDR3 spans 16 residues. Germline assignment: CDR1 SGHAT and CDR2 FQNNGV. The whole variable domain, remainder taken from reference TRBV11-2 and TRBJ2-2, is EAGVAQSPRYKIIEKRQSVAFWCNPISGHATLYWYQQILGQGPKLLIQFQNNGVVDDSQLPKDRFSAERLKGVDSTLKIQPAKLEDSAVYLCASSPNRLAGAGELFFGEGSRLTVL.